A single sample is the source of the 24 T cell receptor beta chains below, sequenced in a study of shared T cell receptors in the human thymus. Assay: immunoSEQ multiplex PCR; the TCRdb copy retains only in-frame clones and omits some. The repertoire holds hundreds of thousands of clones, roughly 90% seen once, with around 0.0099% in the top ten. The data also belong to a second study, concerning human thymus T cells.

The sequencing sample was made of thymocytes. Receptors were obtained from a boy under two years old with a congenital heart defect.

The CDR3 DNA sequence: TGTGCCAGCAGCCCTAGGACTAGCGGGCTGCGCTTCGAGCAGTACTTC. Protein sequence: CASSPRTSGLRFEQYF. The V gene is TRBV7-2, the J gene TRBJ2-7; TRBD2 aligns across 11 bases. Germline loops: CDR1 SGHTA, CDR2 FQGNSA. This CDR3 is 16 amino acids long. After removal of 5 bases from V and 6 bases from J, the junction contained 12 bases not matched to a gene.

The rearrangement links TRBV29-1 to TRBJ1-4; D unclear. Germline CDR1 reads SQVTM; CDR2 reads ANQGSEA. The length of the CDR3 is 11 residues. Trimming stripped 6 bases from V and 6 bases from J, with 8 bases between. This CDR3 is CSVRVDEKLFF. The DNA for the CDR3 is TGCAGCGTACGTGTAGATGAAAAACTGTTTTTT.

The chain has TRBV9 and TRBJ1-2, with no clear D. V shed 3 bases and J shed 8 bases, with 11 bases lying between them. There are 12 residues in the CDR3. CDR1 and CDR2 from the germline V gene are SGDLS and YYNGEE. CDR3 region: CASSAGPGGYTF. CDR3 in DNA: TGTGCCAGCAGCGCGGGTCCGGGAGGCTACACCTTC.

The J gene is TRBJ2-3, the V gene TRBV6-6, with TRBD1 identical over 7 bases. The germline gives CDR1 MNHNY, CDR2 SVGAGI (reference sequence). Unmatched junction bases numbered 8, after V lost 6 bases and J lost 2 bases. The CDR3 totals 15 residues. For the CDR3, the DNA is TGTGCCAGCAGGACCGGGACAGCCGCCACAGATACGCAGTATTTT. Its protein is CASRTGTAATDTQYF.

V gene TRBV27 combines with J gene TRBJ2-1, with 10 nucleotides matching TRBD1. This CDR3 contains 15 residues. With 5 bases clipped from V and 2 bases from J, the junction kept 3 bases outside the gene matches. The V gene's germline CDR1 is MNHEY and CDR2 SMNVEV (reference sequence). The CDR3 nucleotides read TGTGCCAGCAGTCTCGACAGGGGGCCCTACAATGAGCAGTTCTTC. Translating gives CASSLDRGPYNEQFF.

The chain couples TRBV4-3 to TRBJ2-1; maybe TRBD2 (5 bases). Trimming took off 4 bases at V and 0 bases at J, with 13 bases between the two ends. Germline assignment: CDR1 LGHNA and CDR2 YSLEER. This CDR3 is built from 16 residues. The CDR3 protein is CASSPLFSGSYNEQFF. The CDR3 bases are TGCGCCAGCAGCCCCCTTTTCAGCGGCTCCTACAATGAGCAGTTCTTC.

V gene TRBV5-4 combines with J gene TRBJ1-1; 8 bases map to TRBD1. Germline V lookup: CDR1 SGHNT, CDR2 YYREEE (reference sequence). This CDR3 contains 12 residues. V lost 4 bases to trimming and J lost 8 bases; unmatched junction nucleotides: 4. The CDR3 nucleotides are TGTGCCAGCAGCCCCCGGGACAGGGAAGCTTTCTTT. Its protein product is CASSPRDREAFF. Supplemented by reference TRBV5-4 and TRBJ1-1, the full variable domain reads ETGVTQSPTHLIKTRGQQVTLRCSSQSGHNTVSWYQQALGQGPQFIFQYYREEENGRGNFPPRFSGLQFPNYSSELNVNALELDDSALYLCASSPRDREAFFGQGTRLTVV.

The V and J genes are TRBV4-2 and TRBJ1-1; D ambiguous. There are 11 residues in the CDR3. Per germline, CDR1 LGHNA and CDR2 YNFKEQ. V dropped 8 bases and J dropped 7 bases, with 11 bases sitting between them. The CDR3: CASGPQIEAFF. The DNA of the CDR3 is TGTGCCAGCGGGCCGCAAATTGAAGCTTTCTTT.

On this clone: The sample holds other DNA sequences that translate to the same CDR3. This sequence joins TRBV29-1 and TRBJ1-1; the D gene is possibly TRBD1 (5 bases). This CDR3 comprises 12 residues. The V end lost 0 bases, the J end lost 4 bases, and 6 bases lay between the germline ends. Germline V gene sequence: CDR1 SQVTM, CDR2 ANQGSEA. The CDR3 nucleotides read TGCAGCGTTGAAGATAGGGGCACTGAAGCTTTCTTT. It encodes CSVEDRGTEAFF.

This clone has more than one count but fewer than ten. The sample contains more than one DNA sequence encoding this CDR3. The rearrangement links TRBV29-1 to TRBJ2-1; the D is unclear. The CDR3 is 12 residues long. Per the germline V gene, CDR1 is SQVTM and CDR2 is ANQGSEA. The V gene lost 4 bases and the J gene lost 2 bases, with 6 bases spanning the gap. The CDR3 here is CSVVAAYNEQFF. The CDR3 DNA reads as TGCAGCGTTGTTGCAGCCTACAATGAGCAGTTCTTC.

The rearrangement links TRBV11-2 to TRBJ2-1, with 13 positions matching TRBD2. Unmatched junction bases numbered 3, after V lost 5 bases and J lost 5 bases. This CDR3 is built from 15 residues. Per germline, CDR1 SGHAT and CDR2 FQNNGV. The CDR3 DNA reads as TGTGCCAGCAGCAGGACTAGCGGGAGCGACAATGAGCAGTTCTTC. Its translation: CASSRTSGSDNEQFF. The full variable domain, rest sourced from reference TRBV11-2 and TRBJ2-1, is EAGVAQSPRYKIIEKRQSVAFWCNPISGHATLYWYQQILGQGPKLLIQFQNNGVVDDSQLPKDRFSAERLKGVDSTLKIQPAKLEDSAVYLCASSRTSGSDNEQFFGPGTRLTVL.

V and J are TRBV7-5 and TRBJ2-1; the D call of TRBD2 is as the table states it, not checked on the DNA. TRBV7-5 is given as a pseudogene. The CDR3 loop spans 15 amino acids. The CDR3 is CARSPSSGIYNEQFF. For the CDR3, the DNA is TGTGCCAGAAGCCCGTCTAGCGGGATTTACAATGAGCAGTTCTTC.

The V gene is TRBV14, the J gene TRBJ2-6; tentatively, D is TRBD1 (6 bases). V shed 4 bases and J shed 1 base, with 17 bases lying between them. The CDR3 length is 18 residues. Per germline, CDR1 SGHDN and CDR2 FVKESK. CDR3 coding DNA: TGTGCCAGCAGCCCCCCAGATGGGGGCCCTTCTGGGGCCAACGTCCTGACTTTC. It encodes CASSPPDGGPSGANVLTF.

This rearrangement joins TRBV27 to TRBJ2-5, with 14 bases lining up with TRBD2. V was pared by 5 bases and J by 3 bases, with 14 bases of the junction left unmatched. This CDR3 is built from 19 residues. From germline, CDR1 is MNHEY and CDR2 SMNVEV (reference sequence). The CDR3 nucleotides read TGTGCCAGCAGTCGACGACTAGCGGGAGGGCCGGGGTCGGAAGAGACCCAGTACTTC. This codes for CASSRRLAGGPGSEETQYF.

This clone turned up a few times. This sequence joins TRBV7-9 and TRBJ1-5, with TRBD1 matching over 9 bases. Germline V CDR1 and CDR2: SEHNR, FQNEAQ (reference sequence). Trimming removed 4 bases from V and 4 bases from J; junction bases left unmatched: 2. The CDR3 is 14 residues long. The CDR3 region has the DNA TGTGCCAGCAGCTCCGGGACAGGGAATCAGCCCCAGCATTTT. Translation gives CASSSGTGNQPQHF. The full variable domain, with the rest looked up from reference TRBV7-9 and TRBJ1-5, is DTGVSQNPRHKITKRGQNVTFRCDPISEHNRLYWYRQTLGQGPEFLTYFQNEAQLEKSRLLSDRFSAERPKGSFSTLEIQRTEQGDSAMYLCASSSGTGNQPQHFGDGTRLSIL.

The chain recombines TRBV28 with TRBJ2-3, with a tentative D call TRBD1 (8 bases). The CDR3 runs to 20 residues. V lost 4 bases, J lost 1 base, and 27 bases lay in between. Germline assignment: CDR1 MDHEN and CDR2 SYDVKM. CDR3 bases: TGTGCCAGCAGTTATGCGGGGACAGGATGGTTCCGGGAGGGCACAGATACGCAGTATTTT. It translates to CASSYAGTGWFREGTDTQYF.

The chain links TRBV5-1 to TRBJ2-5; 8 bases agree with TRBD2. With V trimmed by 3 bases and J by 5 bases, 12 bases remained unmatched. The germline V gene encodes CDR1 SGHRS and CDR2 YFSETQ. CDR3 length: 16 amino acids. As DNA, the CDR3 is TGCGCCAGCAGCTCGAGCCAGCGGGAGATGTGGGAGACCCAGTACTTC. It codes for CASSSSQREMWETQYF.

The rearrangement joins TRBV6-5 to TRBJ2-1, with no clear D. Germline lookup yields CDR1 MNHEY and CDR2 SVGAGI. This CDR3 is built from 11 residues. The germline V and J ends were trimmed by 7 bases and 7 bases, with 8 bases remaining between them. The CDR3 loop is CASTNGNEQFF. The DNA of the CDR3 is TGTGCCAGCACCAACGGGAATGAGCAGTTCTTC.

This chain connects TRBV5-4 to TRBJ2-5; 8 bases are a match to TRBD2. The junction had 9 bases not matched to a gene; V was cut back by 1 base and J by 4 bases. CDR3 size: 16 residues. Germline CDR1 reads SGHNT; CDR2 reads YYREEE (reference sequence). The CDR3 DNA reads as TGTGCCAGCAGCTTGAAACCGAGCGGGAGACGAGAGACCCAGTACTTC. Its protein is CASSLKPSGRRETQYF.

The V gene is TRBV7-2, the J gene TRBJ2-7; TRBD1 matches at 8 bases. Germline V gives CDR1 SGHTA, CDR2 FQGNSA. The CDR3 is made up of 15 amino acids. With V trimmed by 4 bases and J by 2 bases, 7 bases remained unmatched. CDR3 sequence reads: CASSWGQARTYEQYF. CDR3 sequence (DNA): TGTGCCAGCAGCTGGGGACAGGCAAGAACCTACGAGCAGTACTTC.

V usage is TRBV5-1 and J usage is TRBJ2-1, with 13 bases aligning to TRBD2. Trimming removed 2 bases from V and 12 bases from J; junction bases left unmatched: 5. Looked up from germline, CDR1 is SGHRS and CDR2 is YFSETQ. The CDR3 extends over 14 amino acids. In DNA form, the CDR3 reads TGCGCCAGCAGCTTCCGGACTAGCGGGAGAGGGCAGTTCTTC. Its protein product is CASSFRTSGRGQFF.

This chain connects TRBV2 to TRBJ2-1; 10 nucleotides line up with TRBD1. V lost 5 bases to trimming and J lost 0 bases; unmatched junction nucleotides: 1. CDR3 size: 15 residues. Germline CDR1 is SNHLY and CDR2 is FYNNEI. CDR3 DNA: TGTGCCAGCAGTTGGACAGGGGGCTCCTACAATGAGCAGTTCTTC. Translated, it gives CASSWTGGSYNEQFF.

This chain links TRBV7-2 with TRBJ2-7; D not resolved. Germline V gene lookup returns CDR1 SGHTA and CDR2 FQGNSA. Trimming stripped 5 bases from V and 0 bases from J, with 17 bases between. The CDR3 spans 16 residues. CDR3 loop: CASSRGVGAPSYEQYF. The CDR3 DNA reads TGTGCCAGCAGCCGAGGTGTCGGCGCACCCTCCTACGAGCAGTACTTC.

This clone occurred once. The genes are TRBV5-8 and TRBJ2-1; D remains ambiguous. V was pared by 0 bases and J by 2 bases, with 6 bases between. This CDR3 contains 14 residues. In germline, CDR1 is SGHTS, CDR2 YDEGEE. The CDR3 DNA is TGTGCCAGCAGCTTGGGCCTACCCTACAATGAGCAGTTCTTC. It specifies CASSLGLPYNEQFF.